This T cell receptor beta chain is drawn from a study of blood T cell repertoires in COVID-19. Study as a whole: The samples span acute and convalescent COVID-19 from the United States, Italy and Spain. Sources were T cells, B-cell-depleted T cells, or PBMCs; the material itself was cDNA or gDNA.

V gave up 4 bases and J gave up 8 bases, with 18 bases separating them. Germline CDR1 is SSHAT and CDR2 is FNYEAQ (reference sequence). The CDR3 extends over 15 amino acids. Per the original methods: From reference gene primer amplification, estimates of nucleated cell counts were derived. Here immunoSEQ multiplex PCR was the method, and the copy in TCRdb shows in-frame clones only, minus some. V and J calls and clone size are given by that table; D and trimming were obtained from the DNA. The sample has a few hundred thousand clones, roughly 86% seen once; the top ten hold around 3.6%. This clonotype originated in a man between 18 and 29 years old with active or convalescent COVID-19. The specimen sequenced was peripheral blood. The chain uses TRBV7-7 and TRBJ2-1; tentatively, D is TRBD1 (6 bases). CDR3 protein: CASSSYPNRADEQFF. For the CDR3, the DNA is TGTGCCAGCAGCTCCTACCCCAACAGGGCTGATGAGCAGTTCTTC.